Listed here is a single TCR beta chain. Its antigen is not known. Measured with immunoSEQ multiplex PCR; TCRdb has only the in-frame clones, and not every one. The table lists millions of clones, about 95% of them singletons, with roughly 1% in the top ten. This sample is part of a study of shared clonotypes between healthy human individuals. CD8 cells regarded as naive lacked CD45RO, were positively chosen for CCR7, and omitted terminally differentiated effector memory CD45RA+ cells. None of the donors, who were healthy HIV-negative adults, had recently had acute infections or vaccinations. The study's findings and limits: The study found lower generation probabilities in non-shared clonotypes than in those shared by all four donors. Among donors, the sharing of clonotypes was expected to be influenced by sequencing depth.

CDR1 and CDR2 from the germline V gene are SGDLS and YYNGEE. Trimming removed 2 bases from V and 5 bases from J; junction bases left unmatched: 6. The CDR3 is 15 amino acids. The TCR sequence derives from a man between 18 and 35 years old in good health. The sample taken for sequencing was naive CD8+ T cells sorted from blood. V gene TRBV9 combines with J gene TRBJ2-7; 11 bases are shared with TRBD2. The CDR3, as DNA: TGTGCCAGCAGCGTTAGCGGGAGGGACGCCCACGAGCAGTACTTC. Amino acids: CASSVSGRDAHEQYF. The whole variable domain, filled in from reference TRBV9 and TRBJ2-7, reads DSGVTQTPKHLITATGQRVTLRCSPRSGDLSVYWYQQSLDQGLQFLIQYYNGEERAKGNILERFSAQQFPDLHSELNLSSLELGDSALYFCASSVSGRDAHEQYFGPGTRLTVT.